This T cell receptor (beta chain) stems from a study of tumor-infiltrating lymphocytes in primary liver carcinoma (TCRdb year 2017). With respect to the entire study: Hepatocellular carcinoma (four) or combined HCC and intrahepatic cholangiocarcinoma (one) was present in the five patients, who were three men and two women aged 30 to 69 years. The five patients had tumors staged T1-T3 N0M0, with maximum diameters ranging from about 4.2 to 11 cm. Each sample produced about 3.5 to 8 million productive TCRbeta reads, and read depth showed no significant difference between tissue types. The study combined TCRbeta repertoire sequencing, expression microarrays and whole-exome sequencing across five regions of each liver tumor, with adjacent normal tissue and blood. A total of 35 or so specimens from 5 patients went through TCRbeta repertoire sequencing, namely 25 tumor regions, 5 adjacent noncancerous liver tissues and 5 peripheral blood samples. The 25 to 30 tumor region samples were profiled with Agilent mRNA microarrays so that TCRbeta repertoire diversity could be related to the local molecular phenotype. Technical replicate repertoires showed high reproducibility, with mean shared-clone rates near 0.89 and correlation coefficients above 0.95.

Turning to this clonotype: The target of this receptor is not known. An end of the junction differs from the germline gene, which may be a read error.

The CDR3, from cysteine to phenylalanine, totals 14 residues. Only CDR3 DNA remains: 42 bases, in frame from the first base. CDR1 and CDR2, looked up from the germline V gene, are MNHEY and SVGEGT. Total RNA and DNA were co-extracted from around 18-30 mg of bulk tissue with the AllPrep DNA/RNA mini kit, without cell sorting. Between late 2015 and March 2016, a handful of patients in China with histopathologically diagnosed primary liver carcinoma had surgical resection. Chronic HBV infection was present in the patients, and the patients were treatment-naive at sampling. Five spatially separated regions were sampled per tumor: superior, inferior, left-lateral and right-lateral poles, plus the tumor centre. According to histology, viable tumor cells made up more than 80% of every tumor sample. Fresh tumor and adjacent tissue pieces were bisected, with one half stored in RNAlater at -80 degrees C and the other half sent for histology.

Starting from 450 to 500 ng total RNA, TCRbeta-specific cDNA was produced by reverse transcription with a constant-region primer and ProtoScript II reverse transcriptase. TCRbeta libraries were built with three nested multiplex PCR rounds, a slightly modified ARM-PCR procedure. Each of the first two PCR rounds ran for about 11 cycles using multiplex TRBV1-TRBV30 forward primers together with a Cbeta reverse primer. A final 25-cycle PCR with Deep VentR polymerase added sample barcodes and Illumina adapters. Before sequencing, amplicons between 200 and 500 bp were purified from gel using a QIAquick gel extraction kit. The TCRbeta amplicons were sequenced with 250-bp paired-end reads on an Illumina HiSeq 2500. Per the original workflow: Trimmomatic v0.33 was used to quality-trim the reads, and FLASH v1.2.11 was used to merge paired reads so that full CDR3 sequences could be recovered. V, D and J germline segments were assigned to the rearranged TCRbeta sequences by MiGEC v1.2.1b. Clonotype statistics and Shannon-Wiener diversity indices were calculated with VDJtools v1.0.0. Except for diversity analysis, only the 250 most abundant clonotypes of each sample were used in subsequent analyses to reduce sampling bias. TCRdb applied fastp at Q25 and MiXCR to the public reads, then kept only in-frame beta chains. CDR3 protein duplicates are merged, each entry listing the most common genes and DNA. The V and J calls were not made by the authors but by TCRdb's processing. The sample contains about 190,000 distinct CDR3 sequences, around 81% of them found a single time. Of the sample, around 18% falls within the top ten clones.

Study-wide conclusions, independent of this receptor: Because only the TCR beta chain was sequenced and unpaired alpha chains were not captured, true repertoire diversity is likely underestimated. Only about 7-24% of top clones were found in all five regions of a tumor, suggesting spatial heterogeneity of tumor-infiltrating T cells. Comparison of CD4+ and CD8+ T cell repertoires was precluded by the use of bulk unsorted samples. Compared with blood, tumors had a significantly larger share of the repertoire taken up by the top 250 clones (p = 0.039). Repertoire overlap was higher between tumor regions (mean around 35%) than tumor-adjacent (17%) or tumor-blood (approximately 15%) pairs, consistent with antigen-driven expansion. With just 4 to 6 patients in the study, the authors point out that the findings should be validated in a larger study.

The sequence derives from a man in his forties with primary liver carcinoma and hepatitis B virus infection. The sequenced material came from tumor tissue from primary liver carcinoma. The V and J genes are TRBV6-2 or TRBV6-3 and TRBJ2-1; TRBD2 might be the D gene, on 5 matching bases. The CDR3 region has the sequence CTSKTVYQRDEQFF. The DNA reads TGTACCAGCAAAACGGTATACCAGAGGGATGAGCAGTTCTTC.